This T cell receptor beta chain emerged from a study of molecular identifiers for immune sequencing clone quantification. The naive CD8 libraries originated from between about 18,000 and 1,000,000 sorted cells and drew on 10%, 30% or 50% RNA. A few counts support this clonotype. The germline gives CDR1 MNHEY, CDR2 SMNVEV (reference sequence). With 6 bases clipped from V and 5 bases from J, the junction kept 9 bases outside the gene matches. The CDR3 is made up of 14 amino acids. MiXCR, run by TCRdb on the PCR reads, gives a single entry per CDR3 protein. Here the sample spans a few hundred thousand distinct CDR3 sequences, about 22% being singletons.

This clonotype originated in a human donor in good health. Some libraries in this study had Jurkat cell RNA spiked in. Sequencing was carried out using naive CD8+ T cells from blood, with Jurkat cell RNA spiked in. Subset meaning: FACS-sorted CD8+CD4-CCR7+CD45RA+ naive T cells. V gene TRBV27 combines with J gene TRBJ1-2; 7 bases line up with TRBD1. CDR3 nucleotides: TGTGCCAGCAGAACCGGAGGGGGCGTATATGGCTACACCTTC. Protein: CASRTGGGVYGYTF.